Shown below are 27 T cell receptor beta chains from a single sample sequenced in a study of blood T cell repertoires in COVID-19. This table comes from immunoSEQ multiplex PCR, and its TCRdb copy is limited to in-frame clones, with some not included. The repertoire holds 200,000 to 250,000 clones, with about 83% as singletons. The sequenced material came from peripheral blood. The receptors were sampled from a woman in her 30s with COVID-19, enrolled during active disease.

The chain uses TRBV29-1 and TRBJ1-2; 10 positions agree with TRBD1. The V segment lost 4 bases and the J segment 3 bases; nucleotides outside the gene matches: 5. This CDR3 spans 14 amino acids. Germline-derived CDR1 and CDR2 are SQVTM and ANQGSEA. CDR3 loop: CSVAWTGGDYGYTF. In nucleotides, the CDR3 is TGCAGCGTTGCGTGGACAGGGGGAGACTATGGCTACACCTTC.

This clone showed up just once. J is TRBJ1-1 and V is TRBV29-1; 9 positions agree with TRBD1. From germline, CDR1 is SQVTM and CDR2 ANQGSEA. The CDR3 consists of 12 residues. The CDR3 DNA sequence: TGCAGTTACAGGGGGCAGACCACTGAAGCTTTCTTT. This encodes CSYRGQTTEAFF.

The chain joins TRBV6-5 to TRBJ2-1; 7 bases map to TRBD2. The J segment lost 7 bases and the V segment lost 6 bases, leaving 6 bases of the junction unmatched. CDR3 length: 13 residues. Per germline, CDR1 MNHEY and CDR2 SVGAGI. CDR3 DNA: TGTGCCAGCAGCCACTGGACTAGGAATGAGCAGTTCTTC. Translating gives CASSHWTRNEQFF.

V usage is TRBV9 and J usage is TRBJ2-3, with 11 bases aligning to TRBD1. Per germline, CDR1 SGDLS and CDR2 YYNGEE. The CDR3 sequence is 16 residues long. Germline trimming cut 5 bases from V and 5 bases from J; bases unmatched to any gene: 10. CDR3 coding DNA: TGTGCCAGCAGTTTGTCAGGACAGGGGGCGGGAGATACGCAGTATTTT. Translated: CASSLSGQGAGDTQYF.

The rearrangement joins TRBV7-7 to TRBJ2-3, with 10 bases matching TRBD1. CDR3 length equals 15 residues. Unmatched junction bases numbered 11, after V lost 9 bases and J lost 5 bases. Per the germline V gene, CDR1 is SSHAT and CDR2 is FNYEAQ (reference sequence). The CDR3 loop is CASTRGTGVGDTQYF. The DNA for the CDR3 is TGTGCCAGTACCCGGGGGACAGGGGTTGGAGATACGCAGTATTTT.

The CDR3 nucleotides read TGTGCCAGCAGCGCGGACAGCCCCTATGGCTACACCTTC. This codes for CASSADSPYGYTF. The chain links TRBV28 to TRBJ1-2; D possibly corresponds to TRBD1 (6 bases). This CDR3 contains 13 residues. Germline V gene data show CDR1 as MDHEN and CDR2 as SYDVKM. V lost 6 bases to trimming and J lost 4 bases, with 12 bases between them.

The V and J genes are TRBV5-4 and TRBJ2-3; perhaps TRBD2 as D (6 bases). Trimming cost V 0 bases and J 4 bases, with 15 bases left between them. Per germline, CDR1 SGHNT and CDR2 YYREEE (reference sequence). The CDR3 totals 16 residues. CDR3 sequence reads: CASSLAAGMVADTQYF. CDR3 bases: TGTGCCAGCAGCTTGGCTGCGGGAATGGTGGCAGATACGCAGTATTTT.

This clone was seen a single time. The chain carries TRBV3-1 (or the pseudogene TRBV3-2) and TRBJ2-1; TRBD2 matches at 8 bases. This CDR3 region has 16 residues. V lost 0 bases to trimming and J lost 6 bases; unmatched junction nucleotides: 7. Germline V CDR1 and CDR2: LGHDT, YNNKEL (reference sequence). CDR3 amino acids: CASSQDPGGASNEQFF. The DNA for the CDR3 is TGTGCCAGCAGCCAAGACCCCGGGGGGGCCTCCAATGAGCAGTTCTTC.

This clone was counted a few times. This chain links TRBV9 with TRBJ1-5; D is uncertain. This CDR3 comprises 15 residues. The V end was cut by 3 bases, the J end by 3 bases, with 13 bases between. Germline V gene data show CDR1 as SGDLS and CDR2 as YYNGEE. Here the CDR3 reads CASSGRGMFNQPQHF. The CDR3 region has the DNA TGTGCCAGCAGCGGTCGAGGTATGTTCAATCAGCCCCAGCATTTT.

This chain connects TRBV13 to TRBJ2-1; D gene ambiguous. The CDR3 has 13 amino acids. From germline, CDR1 is PRHDT and CDR2 FYEKMQ (reference sequence). Trimming cost V 3 bases and J 3 bases, with 6 bases left between them. Here the CDR3 DNA reads TGTGCCAGCAGCTTGGAGCGCTACAATGAGCAGTTCTTC. It is translated as CASSLERYNEQFF.

The V and J genes are TRBV3-1 (or the pseudogene TRBV3-2) and TRBJ2-2, with 9 positions matching TRBD2. CDR3 length: 21 amino acids. V lost 0 bases to trimming and J lost 0 bases; unmatched junction nucleotides: 14. Germline V gene lookup returns CDR1 LGHDT and CDR2 YNNKEL (reference sequence). CDR3 in DNA: TGTGCCAGCAGCCAAGAAGGTCCCCATAAGCGGGAGGTCCCGAACACCGGGGAGCTGTTTTTT. It yields the protein CASSQEGPHKREVPNTGELFF.

V usage is TRBV7-9 and J usage is TRBJ2-7; 9 bases align to TRBD1. With 5 bases clipped from V and 3 bases from J, the junction kept 2 bases outside the gene matches. This CDR3 contains 13 residues. Germline V lookup: CDR1 SEHNR, CDR2 FQNEAQ (reference sequence). The CDR3 DNA sequence: TGTGCCAGCAGCATGACAGGGGGCTACGAGCAGTACTTC. Protein: CASSMTGGYEQYF.

The table lists this clone with a count of one. The CDR3 sequence is CASSGRTKQYF. In DNA, the CDR3 is TGTGCCAGCAGCGGTAGGACAAAGCAGTACTTC. The chain has TRBV14 and TRBJ2-7, with D maybe TRBD1 (5 bases). The length of the CDR3 is 11 residues. Germline lookup yields CDR1 SGHDN and CDR2 FVKESK. The V gene lost 5 bases and the J gene lost 8 bases, with 10 bases spanning the gap. The full variable domain, its missing parts supplied by reference TRBV14 and TRBJ2-7, is EAGVTQFPSHSVIEKGQTVTLRCDPISGHDNLYWYRRVMGKEIKFLLHFVKESKQDESGMPNNRFLAERTGGTYSTLKVQPAELEDSGVYFCASSGRTKQYFGPGTRLTVT.

The rearrangement links TRBV4-2 to TRBJ1-1; no clear D. Germline V gene lookup returns CDR1 LGHNA and CDR2 YNFKEQ. The V end was cut by 2 bases, the J end by 0 bases, with 10 bases between. The CDR3 has 15 amino acids. In nucleotides, the CDR3 is TGTGCCAGCAGCCAATCTGGTCAGATGAACACTGAAGCTTTCTTT. Its translation is CASSQSGQMNTEAFF.

J is TRBJ2-7 and V is TRBV9; D unresolved. The CDR3 covers 15 residues. Between the trimmed V and J ends, which lost 4 bases and 2 bases, there was a span of 16 bases. Germline V CDR1 and CDR2: SGDLS, YYNGEE. The CDR3 region has the DNA TGTGCCAGCAGCCCTCAGACCCAGGCAGCCTACGAGCAGTACTTC. It encodes CASSPQTQAAYEQYF.

CDR3 region: CASSLWSGEAFF. CDR3 in DNA: TGTGCCAGCAGTTTATGGTCAGGAGAAGCTTTCTTT. V is TRBV6-2 or TRBV6-3 and J is TRBJ1-1; D gene uncertain. The germline gives CDR1 MNHEY, CDR2 SVGEGT. The length of the CDR3 is 12 residues. Trimming cost V 4 bases and J 8 bases, with 11 bases left between them.

This chain links TRBV9 with TRBJ1-4; a weak D match, TRBD1 (6 bases). Trimming removed 4 bases at V and 8 bases at J, with 15 bases between. The CDR3 has 14 amino acids. Germline V lookup: CDR1 SGDLS, CDR2 YYNGEE. In nucleotides, the CDR3 is TGTGCCAGCAGCCCAACTGGGACACGGGAAAAACTGTTTTTT. As protein: CASSPTGTREKLFF.

This chain links TRBV7-9 with TRBJ2-5; D call uncertain. Germline-derived CDR1 and CDR2 are SEHNR and FQNEAQ (reference sequence). The length of the CDR3 is 15 residues. V was shortened by 4 bases and J by 5 bases, with 17 bases between the two germline ends. The DNA for the CDR3 is TGTGCCAGCAGCTCCTCTAGGATCGGTGTGGAGACCCAGTACTTC. Protein product: CASSSSRIGVETQYF.

J is TRBJ2-7 and V is TRBV19, with 7 bases that match TRBD2. This CDR3 has 13 amino acids. With 3 bases clipped from V and 4 bases from J, the junction kept 3 bases outside the gene matches. The germline V gene encodes CDR1 LNHDA and CDR2 SQIVND (reference sequence). The chain's CDR3 is CASSMGGGYEQYF. As DNA, the CDR3 is TGTGCCAGTAGTATGGGGGGGGGATACGAGCAGTACTTC.

V and J are TRBV27 and TRBJ1-5, with D possibly being TRBD1 (6 bases). Germline V gives CDR1 MNHEY, CDR2 SMNVEV (reference sequence). CDR3 length: 15 amino acids. The V end lost 3 bases, the J end lost 3 bases, and 12 bases lay between the germline ends. The chain's CDR3 is CASSLDRGPNQPQHF. In nucleotides, the CDR3 is TGTGCCAGCAGTTTGGACAGAGGCCCCAATCAGCCCCAGCATTTT.

This chain joins TRBV6-4 and TRBJ1-1; maybe TRBD1 (6 bases). Trimming pared 0 bases from V and 4 bases from J, leaving 9 bases between. Per the germline V gene, CDR1 is MRHNA and CDR2 is SNTAGT. CDR3 length: 14 amino acids. This CDR3 reads CASSDSNRATEAFF. Here the CDR3 DNA reads TGTGCCAGCAGTGACTCGAACAGGGCCACTGAAGCTTTCTTT.

CDR3 region: CASSLGSSRGFYEQYF. CDR3 in DNA: TGTGCCAGCAGCTTGGGCAGTTCGAGAGGGTTTTACGAGCAGTACTTC. The V and J genes are TRBV5-5 and TRBJ2-7, with a weak D call TRBD2 (5 bases). The germline V gene encodes CDR1 SGHKS and CDR2 YYEKEE (reference sequence). The ends were cut back, 0 bases at V and 4 bases at J, with 17 bases in the middle. The length of the CDR3 is 16 residues.

The V gene is TRBV7-8, the J gene TRBJ2-3, with 8 bases fitting TRBD1. The CDR3 runs to 15 residues. The V gene end was trimmed by 2 bases and the J gene end by 5 bases; junction bases not matched to a gene: 6. Germline V gene data show CDR1 as SGHVS and CDR2 as FQNEAQ. CDR3 loop: CASSLQGARGDTQYF. For the CDR3, the DNA is TGTGCCAGCAGCTTACAGGGGGCAAGGGGAGATACGCAGTATTTT.

The chain has TRBV6-5 and TRBJ2-7, with TRBD2 identical over 10 bases. The junction had 4 bases not matched to a gene; V was cut back by 6 bases and J by 2 bases. This CDR3 is built from 14 residues. Germline CDR1 and CDR2: MNHEY and SVGAGI. CDR3 in amino acids: CASRKTSGPYEQYF. The DNA of the CDR3 is TGTGCCAGCAGAAAGACTAGCGGGCCCTACGAGCAGTACTTC.

V and J are TRBV9 and TRBJ2-1; 7 positions match TRBD2. Germline values: CDR1 SGDLS, CDR2 YYNGEE. This CDR3 is 15 amino acids long. V lost 4 bases and J lost 7; bases outside the gene matches: 11. CDR3 loop: CASSPSAGEENEQFF. DNA of the CDR3: TGTGCCAGCAGCCCTTCGGCGGGAGAGGAAAATGAGCAGTTCTTC.

V is TRBV27 and J is TRBJ1-1; D remains unclear. Trimming cost V 6 bases and J 2 bases, with 10 bases left between them. Germline CDR1 is MNHEY and CDR2 is SMNVEV (reference sequence). The CDR3 consists of 13 residues. In DNA form, the CDR3 reads TGTGCCAGCAGCCCGGTAGTAAACACTGAAGCTTTCTTT. It is translated as CASSPVVNTEAFF.

The V gene is TRBV27, the J gene TRBJ2-3; 9 bases align to TRBD1. The CDR3 runs 18 residues. Germline V lookup: CDR1 MNHEY, CDR2 SMNVEV (reference sequence). Losses at the gene ends were 6 bases for V and 2 bases for J; bases not matched to a gene: 15. The CDR3 sequence: CASRGQGSPWAFTDTQYF. CDR3 nucleotides: TGTGCCAGCAGGGGACAGGGCTCGCCGTGGGCTTTCACAGATACGCAGTATTTT.